The table lists the clone carrying this T cell receptor (beta chain) with a count of one. At one end the junction does not follow the germline gene, possibly because of a read error. Per germline, CDR1 SGHNT and CDR2 YYREEE (reference sequence). The length of the CDR3 is 13 residues. This specimen belongs to a study of blood T cell repertoires in COVID-19. Study details: Some COVID-19 samples were acute and others convalescent; all came from the United States, Italy and Spain. PBMCs, B-cell-depleted T cells, or T cells were the source of the cDNA or gDNA that made up the material.

In the source study's methods: Amplification of reference gene primers was used by the study to estimate nucleated cell counts. Clones were read by immunoSEQ multiplex PCR, and TCRdb kept only the in-frame ones, dropping some. V and J calls and clone size come straight from that table; D and trimming were deduced from the DNA. This table holds 170,000 or so clones, 80% found once. This rearrangement joins TRBV5-4 to TRBJ2-1; D perhaps matches TRBD2 (5 bases). This TCR was sampled from a man between 65 and 85 years old with active or convalescent COVID-19. Sequencing was performed on peripheral blood. The CDR3 spells CASTTDSNNEQFF. CDR3 nucleotide sequence: TGTGCCAGCACTACGGACTCCAACAATGAGCAGTTCTTC.